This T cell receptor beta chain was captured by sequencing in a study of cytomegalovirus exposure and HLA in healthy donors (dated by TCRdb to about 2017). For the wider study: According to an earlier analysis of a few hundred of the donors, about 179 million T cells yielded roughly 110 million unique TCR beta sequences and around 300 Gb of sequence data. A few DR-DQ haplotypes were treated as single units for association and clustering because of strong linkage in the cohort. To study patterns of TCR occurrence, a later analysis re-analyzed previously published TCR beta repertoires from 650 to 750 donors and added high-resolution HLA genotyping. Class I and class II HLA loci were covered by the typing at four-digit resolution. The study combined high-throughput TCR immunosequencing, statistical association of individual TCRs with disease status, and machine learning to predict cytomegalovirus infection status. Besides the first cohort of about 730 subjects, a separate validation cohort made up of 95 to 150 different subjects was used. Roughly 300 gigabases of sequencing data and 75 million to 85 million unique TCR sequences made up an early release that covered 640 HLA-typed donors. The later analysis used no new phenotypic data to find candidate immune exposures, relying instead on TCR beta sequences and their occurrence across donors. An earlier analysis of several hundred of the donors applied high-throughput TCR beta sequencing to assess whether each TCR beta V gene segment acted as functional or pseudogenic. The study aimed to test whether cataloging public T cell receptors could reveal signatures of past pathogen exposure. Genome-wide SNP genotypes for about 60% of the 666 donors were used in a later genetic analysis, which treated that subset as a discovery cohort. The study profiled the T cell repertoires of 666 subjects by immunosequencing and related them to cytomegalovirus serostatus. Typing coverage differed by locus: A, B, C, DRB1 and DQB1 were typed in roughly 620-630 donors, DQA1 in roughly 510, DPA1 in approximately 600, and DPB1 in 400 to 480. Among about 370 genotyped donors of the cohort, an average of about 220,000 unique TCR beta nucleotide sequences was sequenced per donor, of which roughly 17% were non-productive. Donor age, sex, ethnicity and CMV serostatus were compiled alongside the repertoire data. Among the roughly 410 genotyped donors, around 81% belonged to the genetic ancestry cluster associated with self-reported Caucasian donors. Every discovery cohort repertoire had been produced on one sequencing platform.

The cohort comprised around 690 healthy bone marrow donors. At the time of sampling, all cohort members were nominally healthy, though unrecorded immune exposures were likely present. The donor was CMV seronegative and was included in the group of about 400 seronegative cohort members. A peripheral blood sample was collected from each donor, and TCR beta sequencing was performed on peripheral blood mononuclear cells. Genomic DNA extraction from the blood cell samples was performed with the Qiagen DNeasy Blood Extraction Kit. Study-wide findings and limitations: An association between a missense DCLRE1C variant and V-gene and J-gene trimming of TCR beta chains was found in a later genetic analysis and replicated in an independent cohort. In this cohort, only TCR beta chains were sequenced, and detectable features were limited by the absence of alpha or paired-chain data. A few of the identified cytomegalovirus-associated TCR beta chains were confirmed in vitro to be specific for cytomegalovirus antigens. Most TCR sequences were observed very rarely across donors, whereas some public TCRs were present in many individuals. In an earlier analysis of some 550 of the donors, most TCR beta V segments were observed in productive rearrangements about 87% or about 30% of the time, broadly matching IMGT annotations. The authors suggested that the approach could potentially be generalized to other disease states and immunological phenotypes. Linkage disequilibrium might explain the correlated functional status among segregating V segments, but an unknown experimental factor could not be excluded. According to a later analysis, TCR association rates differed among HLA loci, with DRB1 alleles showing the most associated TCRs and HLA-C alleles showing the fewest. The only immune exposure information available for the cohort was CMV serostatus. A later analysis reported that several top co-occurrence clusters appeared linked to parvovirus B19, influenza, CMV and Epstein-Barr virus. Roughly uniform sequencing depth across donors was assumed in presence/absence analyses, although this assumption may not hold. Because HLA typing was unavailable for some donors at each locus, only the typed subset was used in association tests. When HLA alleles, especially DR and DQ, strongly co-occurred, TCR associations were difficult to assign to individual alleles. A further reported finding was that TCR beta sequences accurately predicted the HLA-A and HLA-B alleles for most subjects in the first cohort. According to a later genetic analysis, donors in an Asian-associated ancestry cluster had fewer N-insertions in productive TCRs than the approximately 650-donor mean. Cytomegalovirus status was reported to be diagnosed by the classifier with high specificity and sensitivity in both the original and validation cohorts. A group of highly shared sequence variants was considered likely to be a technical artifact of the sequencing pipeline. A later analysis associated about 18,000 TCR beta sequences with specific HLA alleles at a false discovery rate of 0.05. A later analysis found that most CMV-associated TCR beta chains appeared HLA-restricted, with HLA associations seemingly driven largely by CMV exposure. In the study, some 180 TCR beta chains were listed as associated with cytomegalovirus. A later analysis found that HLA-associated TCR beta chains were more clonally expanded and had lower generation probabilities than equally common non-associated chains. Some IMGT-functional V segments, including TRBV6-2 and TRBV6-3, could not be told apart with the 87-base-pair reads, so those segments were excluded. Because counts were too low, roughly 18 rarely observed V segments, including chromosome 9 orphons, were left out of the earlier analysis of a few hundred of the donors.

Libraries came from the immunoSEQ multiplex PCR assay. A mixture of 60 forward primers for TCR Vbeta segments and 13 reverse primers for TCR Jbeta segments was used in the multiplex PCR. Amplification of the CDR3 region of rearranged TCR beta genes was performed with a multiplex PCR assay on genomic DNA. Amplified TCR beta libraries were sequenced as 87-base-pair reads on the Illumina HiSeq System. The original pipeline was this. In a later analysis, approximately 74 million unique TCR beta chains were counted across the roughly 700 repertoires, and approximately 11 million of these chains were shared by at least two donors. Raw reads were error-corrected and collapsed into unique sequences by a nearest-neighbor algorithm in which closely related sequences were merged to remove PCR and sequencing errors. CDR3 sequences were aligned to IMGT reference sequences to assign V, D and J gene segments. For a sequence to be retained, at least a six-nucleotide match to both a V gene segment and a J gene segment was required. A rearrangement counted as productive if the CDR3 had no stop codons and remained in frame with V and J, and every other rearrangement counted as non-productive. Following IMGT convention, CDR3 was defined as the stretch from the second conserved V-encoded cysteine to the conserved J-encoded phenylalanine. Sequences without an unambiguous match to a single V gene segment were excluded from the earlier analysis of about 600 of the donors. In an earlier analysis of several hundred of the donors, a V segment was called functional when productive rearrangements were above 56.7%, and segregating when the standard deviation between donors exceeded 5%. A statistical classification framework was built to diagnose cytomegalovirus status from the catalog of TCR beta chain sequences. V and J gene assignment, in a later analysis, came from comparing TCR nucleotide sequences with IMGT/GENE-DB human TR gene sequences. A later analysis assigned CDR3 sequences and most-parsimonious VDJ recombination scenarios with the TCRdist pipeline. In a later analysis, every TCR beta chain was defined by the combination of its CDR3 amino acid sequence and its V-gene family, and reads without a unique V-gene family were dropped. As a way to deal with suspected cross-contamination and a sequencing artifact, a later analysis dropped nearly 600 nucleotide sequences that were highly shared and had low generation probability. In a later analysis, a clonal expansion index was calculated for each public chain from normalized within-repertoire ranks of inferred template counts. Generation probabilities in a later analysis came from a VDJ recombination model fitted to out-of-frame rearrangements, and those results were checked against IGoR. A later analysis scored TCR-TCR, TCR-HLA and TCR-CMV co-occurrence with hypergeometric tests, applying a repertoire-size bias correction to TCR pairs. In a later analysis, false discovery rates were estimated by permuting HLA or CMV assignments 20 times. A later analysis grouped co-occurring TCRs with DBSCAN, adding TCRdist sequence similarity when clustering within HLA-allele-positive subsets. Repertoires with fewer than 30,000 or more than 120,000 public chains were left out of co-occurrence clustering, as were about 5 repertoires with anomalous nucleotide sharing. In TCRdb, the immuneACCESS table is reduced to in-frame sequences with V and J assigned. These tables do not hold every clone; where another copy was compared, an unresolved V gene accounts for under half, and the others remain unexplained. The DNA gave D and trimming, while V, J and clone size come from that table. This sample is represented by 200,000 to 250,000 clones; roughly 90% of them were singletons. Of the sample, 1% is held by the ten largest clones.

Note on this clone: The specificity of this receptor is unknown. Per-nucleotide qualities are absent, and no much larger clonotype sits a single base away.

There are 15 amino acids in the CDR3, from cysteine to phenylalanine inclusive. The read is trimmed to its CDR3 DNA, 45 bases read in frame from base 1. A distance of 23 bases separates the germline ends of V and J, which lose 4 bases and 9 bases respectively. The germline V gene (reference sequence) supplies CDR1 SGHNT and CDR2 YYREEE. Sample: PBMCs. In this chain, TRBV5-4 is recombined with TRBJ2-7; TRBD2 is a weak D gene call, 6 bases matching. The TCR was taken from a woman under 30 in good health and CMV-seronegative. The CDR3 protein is CASSTRTTQKETQYF. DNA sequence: TGTGCCAGCAGCACGAGGACTACTCAAAAGGAAACGCAGTACTTC.